A single T cell receptor beta chain is shown here with its context. This clonotype has a count of ten or more. No cognate antigen has been identified for it. Base qualities are not at hand, and no much larger clone is one base apart. This entry comes from a study of CD8+CD57+ T cells in acquired aplastic anemia (dated by TCRdb to between 2017 and 2018). About the full investigation: On average, sorted CD4+ and CD8+ cells yielded around 3.5 ug of extracted DNA, with a range of about 0.19 to 30 ug. A CD8+CD57+ expansion meant a frequency higher than the mean frequency seen in healthy subjects.

Study-wide conclusions, independent of this receptor: Around 27 CD8+ CDR3 sequences were found to be shared between patients and controls, but these sequences appeared to be highly expressed in patients and within the immunodominant clones of the patients. Patients and healthy controls showed no significant difference in CD8+ Simpson's diversity (P=0.060).

The patients picked for sequencing were ones in whom flow cytometry had shown an expansion of CD8+CD57+ cells. All patients had severe acquired aplastic anemia diagnosed by International Study of Aplastic Anemia and Agranulocytosis and Camitta criteria. Patients had received no therapy at the time of blood sampling. TCR repertoires of sorted CD4+ and CD8+ blood T cells from severe aplastic anemia patients and healthy subjects were deep-sequenced in the study. Patients were enrolled under clinicaltrials.gov protocols 00001620, 01623167, 00001397, 00071045, 00081523 and 00961064 in the USA. Ficoll-Paque density gradient centrifugation was used to isolate peripheral blood mononuclear cells. Before DNA was extracted, CD4+ and CD8+ T cells were sorted using either FACS or magnetic beads. CDR3 length: 11 amino acids, cysteine to phenylalanine. Only CDR3 DNA is held: 33 bases, read in frame from base 1. Trimming at the junction amounts to 6 bases on V and 6 bases on J, and the germline ends lie 8 bases apart.

TCR beta VDJ combination and CDR3 sequence profiling used genomic DNA as the template. An Illumina HiSeq 2000 was used for TCR repertoire sequencing. For the original study's pipeline: Repertoire assessment relied on Simpson's diversity index, CDR3 size and DJ length profiles, and TRBV/TRBJ rearrangement plots. Whichever DNA sequence was most abundant in the deep sequencing data was defined as the immunodominant clone. CDR3 amino acid sequences were checked for sharing across subjects and were also compared against the VDJdb database and published repertoires. Starting from the raw public reads, TCRdb applied fastp trimming at Q25, assembled clones with MiXCR and retained in-frame beta chains. Every distinct CDR3 protein forms one entry, paired with its most common genes and DNA. TCRdb, not the original authors, processed these V and J calls. A total of approximately 130,000 distinct CDR3 sequences appear in this sample, less than 50% of them only once. The ten largest clones capture 2.6% of the sample.

The rearrangement combines TRBV12-3 or TRBV12-4 with TRBJ1-2, with an unclear D gene assignment. Specimen: sorted CD4+, CD8+, or CD8+CD57+ T cells (not recorded which) from PBMCs. The clonotype comes from a human donor with aplastic anemia. The CDR3 sequence is CASSLNHGYTF. The DNA is as follows: TGTGCCAGCAGCCTCAACCATGGCTACACCTTC.